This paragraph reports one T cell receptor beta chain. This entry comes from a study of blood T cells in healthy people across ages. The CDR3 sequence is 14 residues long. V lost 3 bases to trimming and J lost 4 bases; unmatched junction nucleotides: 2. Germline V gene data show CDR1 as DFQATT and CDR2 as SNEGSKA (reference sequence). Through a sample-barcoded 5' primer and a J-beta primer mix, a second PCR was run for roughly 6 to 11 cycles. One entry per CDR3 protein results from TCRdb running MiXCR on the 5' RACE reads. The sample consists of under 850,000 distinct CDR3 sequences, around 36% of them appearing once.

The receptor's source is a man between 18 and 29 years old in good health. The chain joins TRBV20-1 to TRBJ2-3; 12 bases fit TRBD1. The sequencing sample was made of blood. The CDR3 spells CSASGTGGSDTQYF. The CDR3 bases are TGCAGTGCTAGTGGGACAGGGGGCTCAGATACGCAGTATTTT.